The 21 T cell receptor beta chains in this list originate from one sample, sequenced in a study of T-cell reconstitution after alpha-beta-depleted transplantation in children. Unique molecular identifiers were used to barcode this TCRbeta library. TCRdb re-called the PCR reads with MiXCR, one entry per CDR3 protein. This table has over 200,000 distinct CDR3 sequences, approximately 10% appearing once. Sequencing was performed on PBMCs from the stem cell graft donor, taken from the stem cell graft. These receptors were collected from a human donor who donated a stem cell graft to a child with acute lymphoblastic leukemia.

This clonotype appeared many times. V usage is TRBV12-3 or TRBV12-4 and J usage is TRBJ2-7; 11 bases map to TRBD1. CDR3 length equals 15 residues. The V segment lost 5 bases and the J segment 7 bases; nucleotides outside the gene matches: 10. The chain's CDR3 is CASSPWTGGVGEQYF. CDR3 coding DNA: TGTGCCAGCAGTCCCTGGACAGGGGGCGTGGGGGAGCAGTACTTC.

This clonotype came up many times. The CDR3 loop reads CASSLVINEQFF. The DNA of the CDR3 is TGTGCCAGCAGCTTAGTCATCAATGAGCAGTTCTTC. The V and J genes are TRBV11-2 and TRBJ2-1; no definite D call. Trimming stripped 1 base from V and 6 bases from J, with 4 bases between. The CDR3 has 12 amino acids. Germline CDR1 and CDR2: SGHAT and FQNNGV.

This clonotype came up many times. The chain is built from TRBV5-1 and TRBJ1-3, with 8 bases aligning to TRBD1. Per germline, CDR1 SGHRS and CDR2 YFSETQ. The CDR3 runs 16 residues. The junction had 7 bases not matched to a gene; V was cut back by 2 bases and J by 3 bases. In DNA, the CDR3 is TGCGCCAGCAGCTTCCAAGGACAGGGTGGTGGAAACACCATATATTTT. This translates into CASSFQGQGGGNTIYF.

This clonotype was found a few times. The CDR3 protein is CASSSSTGPGARYGYTF. CDR3 DNA sequence: TGTGCCAGCAGTTCCAGCACAGGCCCAGGGGCGCGGTATGGCTACACCTTC. The rearrangement uses TRBV27 and TRBJ1-2; D is perhaps TRBD1 (6 bases). V dropped 4 bases and J dropped 5 bases, with 23 bases sitting between them. Germline V lookup: CDR1 MNHEY, CDR2 SMNVEV (reference sequence). The length of the CDR3 is 17 residues.

In its sample, this clonotype was seen a few times. The rearrangement uses TRBV4-3 and TRBJ2-2; D unclear. Germline-derived CDR1 and CDR2 are LGHNA and YSLEER. The CDR3 runs 14 residues. V dropped 0 bases and J dropped 4 bases, with 6 bases sitting between them. The CDR3 region is CASSQESSTGELFF. The CDR3 DNA follows: TGCGCCAGCAGCCAAGAGTCGTCCACCGGGGAGCTGTTTTTT.

The gene calls are TRBV11-2 and TRBJ1-2; D is possibly TRBD1 (6 bases). Germline V gene lookup returns CDR1 SGHAT and CDR2 FQNNGV. Trimming removed 5 bases from V and 3 bases from J, with 16 bases in between. This CDR3 is 15 amino acids long. CDR3: CASSPPPTGYYGYTF. In nucleotides, the CDR3 is TGTGCCAGCAGCCCGCCCCCGACAGGCTACTATGGCTACACCTTC. Combining the CDR3 with reference TRBV11-2 and TRBJ1-2 gives the whole variable domain EAGVAQSPRYKIIEKRQSVAFWCNPISGHATLYWYQQILGQGPKLLIQFQNNGVVDDSQLPKDRFSAERLKGVDSTLKIQPAKLEDSAVYLCASSPPPTGYYGYTFGSGTRLTVV.

This clonotype came up a few times. The V and J genes are TRBV6-2 or TRBV6-3 and TRBJ2-7; 7 bases align to TRBD2. This CDR3 comprises 14 residues. V lost 1 base and J lost 6; bases outside the gene matches: 6. Looked up from germline, CDR1 is MNHEY and CDR2 is SVGEGT. The CDR3 bases are TGTGCCAGCAGTTACTTGGGACTAATCTCCGAGCAGTACTTC. It translates to CASSYLGLISEQYF.

V is TRBV4-2 and J is TRBJ2-7; no definite D call. This CDR3 is 13 amino acids long. With 0 bases removed from V and 6 bases from J, the gap between germline ends came to 9 bases. Per the germline V gene, CDR1 is LGHNA and CDR2 is YNFKEQ. CDR3: CASSQDMSSEQYF. In DNA form, the CDR3 reads TGTGCCAGCAGCCAAGATATGTCATCCGAGCAGTACTTC.

The V call is TRBV7-9, the J call TRBJ1-2; D gene uncertain. V was trimmed by 0 bases and J by 0 bases, leaving 2 bases between them. This CDR3 is 13 amino acids long. CDR1 and CDR2 (germline): SEHNR, FQNEAQ (reference sequence). The CDR3 nucleotides are TGTGCCAGCAGCTTAGCAGCTAACTATGGCTACACCTTC. The encoded protein is CASSLAANYGYTF.

The rearrangement joins TRBV24-1 to TRBJ2-3; D gene ambiguous. Germline V gives CDR1 KGHDR, CDR2 SFDVKD. This CDR3 comprises 13 residues. V shed 3 bases and J shed 3 bases, with 6 bases lying between them. The CDR3 nucleotides are TGTGCCACCAGTGATGCCCATACAGATACGCAGTATTTT. Translated, it gives CATSDAHTDTQYF.

The chain is built from TRBV7-9 and TRBJ1-2; 8 nucleotides align to TRBD1. The CDR3 contains 14 residues. The germline gives CDR1 SEHNR, CDR2 FQNEAQ (reference sequence). The V and J ends lost 5 bases and 4 bases, in that order; junction bases with no gene match: 6. The CDR3 region has the DNA TGTGCCAGCAGCACCGGACAGGGTAGCTATGGCTACACCTTC. Residues: CASSTGQGSYGYTF.

V usage is TRBV5-1 and J usage is TRBJ2-7; TRBD1 is a possible D gene (6 bases). V lost 0 bases and J lost 3, with 16 bases in between. The germline V gene encodes CDR1 SGHRS and CDR2 YFSETQ. There are 16 residues in the CDR3. CDR3 in DNA: TGCGCCAGCAGCTTGGCCTTGGGGGCCACTATCTACGAGCAGTACTTC. Amino acid sequence: CASSLALGATIYEQYF.

This clonotype has ten or more counts. The chain couples TRBV3-1 to TRBJ1-5; TRBD1 matches 8 bases. This CDR3 contains 14 residues. Trimming removed 4 bases from V and 7 bases from J; junction bases left unmatched: 6. Looked up from germline, CDR1 is LGHDT and CDR2 is YNNKEL (reference sequence). The CDR3 bases are TGTGCCAGCAGCCGAGGGACAGGCGACCAGCCCCAGCATTTT. This gives the protein CASSRGTGDQPQHF.

This clonotype occurred a few times. The rearrangement uses TRBV10-3 and TRBJ1-5, with 9 nucleotides matching TRBD1. J gave up 1 base and V 6 bases, and 4 bases lay outside the gene matches. The length of the CDR3 is 15 residues. The germline gives CDR1 ENHRY, CDR2 SYGVKD. The CDR3 DNA reads as TGTGCCATCAGCGGGACAGGGCGAAGCAATCAGCCCCAGCATTTT. Translating gives CAISGTGRSNQPQHF.

This clonotype was observed a handful of times. The rearrangement links TRBV7-2 to TRBJ2-3; TRBD2 might be the D (5 bases). This CDR3 region has 15 residues. Trimming shortened V by 5 bases and J by 3 bases, and 15 bases separated the two germline ends. Germline CDR1 reads SGHTA; CDR2 reads FQGNSA. CDR3 protein: CASSPLGSLTDTQYF. CDR3 sequence (DNA): TGTGCCAGCAGCCCCCTAGGGAGTTTGACAGATACGCAGTATTTT.

This chain connects TRBV5-1 to TRBJ1-2; a possible D gene is TRBD1 (5 bases). Germline CDR1 is SGHRS and CDR2 is YFSETQ. Trimming pared 0 bases from V and 5 bases from J, leaving 11 bases between. The CDR3 loop spans 14 amino acids. The CDR3, as DNA: TGCGCCAGCAGCTTGGAACAGGACGCTTATGGCTACACCTTC. Residues: CASSLEQDAYGYTF.

The CDR3 DNA is TGCGCCAGCACTGGGGACGGTAACACCGGGGAGCTGTTTTTT. It translates to CASTGDGNTGELFF. The rearrangement links TRBV5-1 to TRBJ2-2, with D perhaps assigned TRBD1 or TRBD2 (5 bases each). The CDR3 length is 14 residues. CDR1 SGHRS and CDR2 YFSETQ come from the germline V gene. Trimming removed 6 bases at V and 2 bases at J, with 11 bases between.

This clonotype was seen only a few times. This sequence joins TRBV21-1 and TRBJ1-1. TRBV21-1 is a pseudogene locus. The CDR3 is made up of 15 amino acids. The CDR3 protein is CASSKGTDLNTEAFF. The CDR3 bases are TGTGCCAGCAGCAAAGGAACTGATTTGAACACTGAAGCTTTCTTT.

This clonotype was picked up a small number of times. CDR3 bases: TGTGCCAGCAGCTTAGTATGGGACAGGGCGAGCTCCTACGAGCAGTACTTC. Amino acid sequence: CASSLVWDRASSYEQYF. V is TRBV7-8 and J is TRBJ2-7, with 9 bases aligning to TRBD1. The CDR3 contains 17 residues. The V gene's germline CDR1 is SGHVS and CDR2 FQNEAQ. Germline trimming cut 1 base from V and 0 bases from J; bases unmatched to any gene: 7.

This clonotype was observed a few times. This chain links TRBV20-1 with TRBJ2-1; 7 nucleotides line up with TRBD2. The junction had 8 bases not matched to a gene; V was cut back by 8 bases and J by 4 bases. The germline CDR1 and CDR2 sequences are DFQATT and SNEGSKA (reference sequence). The CDR3 covers 13 residues. The CDR3 DNA sequence: TGCAGTCAGGCGGCGGGGGTATACAATGAGCAGTTCTTC. Its protein is CSQAAGVYNEQFF.

This clonotype was counted many times. This chain joins TRBV12-3 or TRBV12-4 and TRBJ2-2; unclear D gene. V dropped 5 bases and J dropped 2 bases, with 15 bases sitting between them. The CDR3 totals 16 residues. The CDR3 DNA sequence: TGTGCCAGCAGTCAGCCGGGTCTACCTAACACCGGGGAGCTGTTTTTT. Translated, it gives CASSQPGLPNTGELFF.